Below, 30 T cell receptor beta chains from the same sample are listed, as sequenced in a study of Tregs in tolerant kidney transplant recipients. The nonmyeloablative bone marrow transplants came from related graft donors, with transient mixed chimerism. Assay used: immunoSEQ multiplex PCR; TCRdb lists only in-frame clones, some missing. The sample includes 81,000 or so clones, about 91% of them seen just once. The sequencing here drew on CD4+ T cells from blood (PBMCs), taken 24 months after the transplant. Receptor source: a human patient who received a combined kidney and bone marrow transplant. Some of the T cells may derive from the graft donor.

V gene TRBV5-1 combines with J gene TRBJ1-1; possibly TRBD1 for D (5 bases). Germline CDR1 reads SGHRS; CDR2 reads YFSETQ. The CDR3 sequence is 14 residues long. Trimming removed 1 base at V and 3 bases at J, with 10 bases between. The CDR3 DNA reads TGCGCCAGCAGCTTGTGGGGCGGAGACACTGAAGCTTTCTTT. It yields the protein CASSLWGGDTEAFF. Filled out from reference TRBV5-1 and TRBJ1-1, the complete variable domain reads KAGVTQTPRYLIKTRGQQVTLSCSPISGHRSVSWYQQTPGQGLQFLFEYFSETQRNKGNFPGRFSGRQFSNSRSEMNVSTLELGDSALYLCASSLWGGDTEAFFGQGTRLTVV.

This chain links TRBV7-2 with TRBJ1-2; 7 bases agree with TRBD1. Per the germline V gene, CDR1 is SGHTA and CDR2 is FQGNSA. The V segment lost 5 bases and the J segment 0 bases; nucleotides outside the gene matches: 9. The CDR3 consists of 16 residues. The CDR3: CASSPHPTGSNYGYTF. The CDR3 DNA reads TGTGCCAGCAGCCCCCATCCGACAGGGTCTAACTATGGCTACACCTTC.

The gene calls are TRBV6-1 and TRBJ1-2, with 11 bases fitting TRBD1. Germline CDR1 reads MNHNS; CDR2 reads SASEGT. The V and J ends lost 7 bases and 1 base, in that order; junction bases with no gene match: 5. The CDR3 spans 15 residues. The CDR3 loop reads CASMDRGPINYGYTF. In DNA form, the CDR3 reads TGTGCCAGCATGGACAGGGGGCCGATTAACTATGGCTACACCTTC.

V gene TRBV29-1 combines with J gene TRBJ2-7; 9 nucleotides agree with TRBD1. The CDR3 runs to 12 residues. With 7 bases clipped from V and 2 bases from J, the junction kept 3 bases outside the gene matches. The germline CDR1 and CDR2 sequences are SQVTM and ANQGSEA. This chain's CDR3 is CSAGQGTYEQYF. The CDR3 bases are TGCAGCGCGGGACAGGGTACCTACGAGCAGTACTTC.

The chain recombines TRBV4-1 with TRBJ2-7, with 11 bases identical to TRBD2. V shed 3 bases, J shed 1 base, and the junction held 5 bases outside the gene matches. The V gene's germline CDR1 is MGHRA and CDR2 YSYEKL. The CDR3 runs to 16 residues. The CDR3: CASSHLGTSGSYEQYF. For the CDR3, the DNA is TGCGCCAGCAGCCACCTGGGGACTAGCGGATCCTACGAGCAGTACTTC.

The genes are TRBV28 and TRBJ1-1; D uncertain. Germline loops: CDR1 MDHEN, CDR2 SYDVKM. CDR3 length: 12 residues. V was pared by 3 bases and J by 7 bases, with 9 bases between. CDR3 amino acids: CASSFYSFEAFF. The DNA of the CDR3 is TGTGCCAGCAGTTTCTATAGCTTTGAAGCTTTCTTT.

J is TRBJ2-5 and V is TRBV4-2; the match to TRBD1 covers 7 bases. Germline V lookup: CDR1 LGHNA, CDR2 YNFKEQ. The CDR3 is 14 amino acids. V shed 0 bases and J 4 bases; nucleotides not matched to a gene: 2. CDR3 sequence reads: CASSQETGRETQYF. In DNA, the CDR3 is TGTGCCAGCAGCCAAGAGACAGGGCGAGAGACCCAGTACTTC.

The chain recombines TRBV28 with TRBJ1-5, with 7 bases matching TRBD1. The V and J ends lost 6 bases and 0 bases, in that order; junction bases with no gene match: 8. The germline CDR1 and CDR2 sequences are MDHEN and SYDVKM. The length of the CDR3 is 16 residues. CDR3 sequence reads: CASSTGQLYSNQPQHF. CDR3 nucleotide sequence: TGTGCCAGCAGCACGGGACAGCTTTATAGCAATCAGCCCCAGCATTTT.

This chain connects TRBV7-9 to TRBJ2-5; D possibly corresponds to TRBD1 (6 bases). Germline loops: CDR1 SEHNR, CDR2 FQNEAQ (reference sequence). The V end lost 3 bases, the J end lost 2 bases, and 10 bases lay between the germline ends. The CDR3 is made up of 14 amino acids. DNA of the CDR3: TGTGCCAGCAGCTTTTCGACAGGACAAGAGACCCAGTACTTC. It yields the protein CASSFSTGQETQYF. Together with reference TRBV7-9 and TRBJ2-5, the CDR3 gives the full variable domain: DTGVSQNPRHKITKRGQNVTFRCDPISEHNRLYWYRQTLGQGPEFLTYFQNEAQLEKSRLLSDRFSAERPKGSFSTLEIQRTEQGDSAMYLCASSFSTGQETQYFGPGTRLLVL.

Here the CDR3 reads CASSPSGGPYEQYF. DNA for the CDR3: TGCGCCAGCAGCCCTAGCGGGGGACCCTACGAGCAGTACTTC. This chain uses TRBV4-3 with TRBJ2-7, with 10 bases fitting TRBD2. The ends lost 4 bases at V and 2 bases at J; junction bases unmatched: 2. There are 14 residues in the CDR3. Germline assignment: CDR1 LGHNA and CDR2 YSLEER.

The chain joins TRBV14 to TRBJ2-5, with 10 positions matching TRBD2. Germline V gives CDR1 SGHDN, CDR2 FVKESK. V lost 3 bases and J lost 1; bases outside the gene matches: 2. The CDR3 consists of 15 residues. CDR3 DNA sequence: TGTGCCAGCAGCCACGCTAGCGGGGGCCAAGAGACCCAGTACTTC. Translating gives CASSHASGGQETQYF.

The count of this clone is one. V gene TRBV27 combines with J gene TRBJ2-1; the D is unclear. Per the germline V gene, CDR1 is MNHEY and CDR2 is SMNVEV (reference sequence). V shed 2 bases and J shed 2 bases, with 10 bases lying between them. The CDR3 is made up of 15 amino acids. The CDR3 DNA reads TGTGCCAGCAGTTTAAGACTCGCCACCTACAATGAGCAGTTCTTC. It translates to CASSLRLATYNEQFF.

The sample holds a few counts of this clone. The chain uses TRBV10-3 and TRBJ1-1; D is uncertain. The CDR3 loop spans 13 amino acids. The germline gives CDR1 ENHRY, CDR2 SYGVKD. The V end lost 2 bases, the J end lost 1 base, and 5 bases lay between the germline ends. This chain's CDR3 is CAISEQWNTEAFF. Written as DNA, the CDR3 is TGTGCCATCAGTGAGCAGTGGAACACTGAAGCTTTCTTT.

This sequence joins TRBV19 and TRBJ1-2, with D tentatively TRBD1 (5 bases). The CDR3 is 15 amino acids. Per germline, CDR1 LNHDA and CDR2 SQIVND (reference sequence). V was trimmed by 4 bases and J by 0 bases, leaving 12 bases between them. The CDR3 loop reads CASSTRADSNYGYTF. CDR3 coding DNA: TGTGCCAGTAGTACCAGGGCCGATTCTAACTATGGCTACACCTTC.

The V call is TRBV30, the J call TRBJ2-7; 12 bases agree with TRBD1. J lost 7 bases, V lost 8 bases, and 15 bases had no gene match. This CDR3 contains 15 residues. Per germline, CDR1 GTSNPN and CDR2 SVGIG (reference sequence). The chain's CDR3 is CAGSLAGTGGEEQYF. The CDR3 coding sequence is TGTGCCGGTTCCCTTGCCGGGACAGGGGGCGAAGAGCAGTACTTC.

The CDR3 region has the DNA TGTGCCAGCTCACCAGCGGGGGGCCGCACAGATACGCAGTATTTT. As protein: CASSPAGGRTDTQYF. The chain carries TRBV18 and TRBJ2-3; 8 bases line up with TRBD2. The CDR3 contains 15 residues. Per the germline V gene, CDR1 is KGHSH and CDR2 is LQKENI. The ends lost 2 bases at V and 1 base at J; junction bases unmatched: 2.

This clone was counted a single time. The chain employs TRBV4-2 and TRBJ2-5, with D possibly being TRBD1 (6 bases). The germline gives CDR1 LGHNA, CDR2 YNFKEQ. The CDR3 is made up of 17 amino acids. V shed 4 bases and J shed 0 bases, with 18 bases lying between them. The CDR3 coding sequence is TGTGCCAGCAGCCCTACGGAAGGGGGAAGTTACCAAGAGACCCAGTACTTC. As protein: CASSPTEGGSYQETQYF.

The chain employs TRBV7-2 and TRBJ2-5, with TRBD1 matching 9 bases. V lost 2 bases and J lost 5; bases outside the gene matches: 6. This CDR3 is 15 amino acids long. CDR1 is SGHTA, CDR2 FQGNSA, per germline. CDR3 amino acids: CASSLLTGGAETQYF. CDR3 bases: TGTGCCAGCAGCTTACTCACAGGGGGCGCGGAGACCCAGTACTTC.

V is TRBV4-1 and J is TRBJ1-2, with D unresolved. The CDR3 extends over 13 amino acids. Germline V gene sequence: CDR1 MGHRA, CDR2 YSYEKL. Between the trimmed V and J ends, which lost 1 base and 8 bases, there was a span of 11 bases. CDR3 coding DNA: TGCGCCAGCAGCCAAGTAGCGGGCTGGGGCTACACCTTC. This sequence encodes CASSQVAGWGYTF.

This clone came up a few times. The V gene is TRBV7-8, the J gene TRBJ1-3, with 8 nucleotides matching TRBD1. Germline V gene lookup returns CDR1 SGHVS and CDR2 FQNEAQ. This CDR3 comprises 13 residues. Trimming removed 5 bases from V and 9 bases from J; junction bases left unmatched: 6. The CDR3 DNA follows: TGTGCCAGCAGCCCCCAGGGGGCAGTCACCATATATTTT. It translates to CASSPQGAVTIYF.

V gene TRBV28 combines with J gene TRBJ1-5; D not resolved. Germline-derived CDR1 and CDR2 are MDHEN and SYDVKM. The CDR3 sequence is 16 residues long. Trimming left V 4 bases short and J 0 bases short, with 13 bases between. The CDR3 nucleotides read TGTGCCAGCAGTTGGTCAGGAACTTATAGCAATCAGCCCCAGCATTTT. Encoded protein: CASSWSGTYSNQPQHF. Using reference TRBV28 and TRBJ1-5 for the parts outside the CDR3, the full variable domain is DVKVTQSSRYLVKRTGEKVFLECVQDMDHENMFWYRQDPGLGLRLIYFSYDVKMKEKGDIPEGYSVSREKKERFSLILESASTNQTSMYLCASSWSGTYSNQPQHFGDGTRLSIL.

The chain combines TRBV11-2 with TRBJ2-5; the match to TRBD2 covers 10 bases. CDR3 length: 14 amino acids. The V and J ends lost 5 bases and 5 bases, in that order; junction bases with no gene match: 5. Per germline, CDR1 SGHAT and CDR2 FQNNGV. The CDR3 loop reads CASSLSGGYETQYF. The CDR3 coding sequence is TGTGCCAGCAGCCTTAGCGGGGGGTATGAGACCCAGTACTTC.

This chain links TRBV19 with TRBJ1-2; D may be TRBD1 (5 bases). Germline V gene lookup returns CDR1 LNHDA and CDR2 SQIVND (reference sequence). This CDR3 has 14 amino acids. The V and J ends lost 3 bases and 3 bases respectively, with 11 bases between them. The CDR3 spells CASSIQGLDYGYTF. The CDR3 nucleotides are TGTGCCAGTAGTATTCAGGGCCTAGACTATGGCTACACCTTC. Complete variable domain (other parts from reference TRBV19 and TRBJ1-2): DGGITQSPKYLFRKEGQNVTLSCEQNLNHDAMYWYRQDPGQGLRLIYYSQIVNDFQKGDIAEGYSVSREKKESFPLTVTSAQKNPTAFYLCASSIQGLDYGYTFGSGTRLTVV.

The chain links TRBV7-2 to TRBJ2-7, with 9 bases that match TRBD1. CDR1 is SGHTA, CDR2 FQGNSA, per germline. V was clipped by 0 bases and J by 6 bases; unmatched bases: 6. The CDR3 contains 15 residues. This chain's CDR3 is CASSLAGTGIREQYF. The DNA for the CDR3 is TGTGCCAGCAGCTTAGCCGGGACAGGGATTCGCGAGCAGTACTTC.

The chain has TRBV4-1 and TRBJ1-4, with a tentative D call TRBD1 (5 bases). CDR1 and CDR2 (germline): MGHRA, YSYEKL. There are 14 residues in the CDR3. V lost 4 bases and J 7 bases, leaving 13 bases between the germline ends. DNA of the CDR3: TGCGCCAGCAGCCGAAAAGGGGATCTTGAAAAACTGTTTTTT. This encodes CASSRKGDLEKLFF.

The chain joins TRBV19 to TRBJ1-5; D is undetermined. The CDR3 consists of 15 residues. Germline CDR1 reads LNHDA; CDR2 reads SQIVND (reference sequence). Trimming removed 7 bases from V and 0 bases from J, with 13 bases in between. This CDR3 reads CASMRQFNSNQPQHF. CDR3 sequence (DNA): TGTGCCAGTATGCGGCAGTTCAATAGCAATCAGCCCCAGCATTTT.

V gene TRBV7-2 combines with J gene TRBJ2-1; 10 positions match TRBD2. Germline CDR1 reads SGHTA; CDR2 reads FQGNSA. CDR3 length: 13 amino acids. J lost 5 bases, V lost 6 bases, and 1 base had no gene match. The CDR3 DNA follows: TGTGCCAGCAGACTAGCGGGGAACAATGAGCAGTTCTTC. The encoded protein is CASRLAGNNEQFF.

The chain joins TRBV20-1 to TRBJ1-4; tentatively, D is TRBD1 (5 bases). The CDR3 has 11 residues. The V gene lost 6 bases and the J gene lost 7 bases, with 9 bases spanning the gap. CDR1 and CDR2 (germline): DFQATT, SNEGSKA (reference sequence). The chain's CDR3 is CSARATEKLFF. CDR3 bases: TGCAGTGCCAGGGCCACTGAAAAACTGTTTTTT.

In its sample, this clone was seen a few times. CDR3 DNA sequence: TGTGCCAGCAGAGGAGACAGGGGTTTCGAAAAACTGTTTTTT. Translated, it gives CASRGDRGFEKLFF. The V and J genes are TRBV2 and TRBJ1-4; 8 nucleotides agree with TRBD1. With V trimmed by 6 bases and J by 8 bases, 8 bases remained unmatched. This CDR3 comprises 14 residues. Per the germline V gene, CDR1 is SNHLY and CDR2 is FYNNEI.

The chain links TRBV18 to TRBJ1-2; unclear D gene. V lost 3 bases, J lost 4 bases, and 18 bases lay in between. Germline loops: CDR1 KGHSH, CDR2 LQKENI. There are 16 residues in the CDR3. CDR3 DNA: TGTGCCAGCTCACCGACTACAATGGGAAGTCTCTATGGCTACACCTTC. This encodes CASSPTTMGSLYGYTF.